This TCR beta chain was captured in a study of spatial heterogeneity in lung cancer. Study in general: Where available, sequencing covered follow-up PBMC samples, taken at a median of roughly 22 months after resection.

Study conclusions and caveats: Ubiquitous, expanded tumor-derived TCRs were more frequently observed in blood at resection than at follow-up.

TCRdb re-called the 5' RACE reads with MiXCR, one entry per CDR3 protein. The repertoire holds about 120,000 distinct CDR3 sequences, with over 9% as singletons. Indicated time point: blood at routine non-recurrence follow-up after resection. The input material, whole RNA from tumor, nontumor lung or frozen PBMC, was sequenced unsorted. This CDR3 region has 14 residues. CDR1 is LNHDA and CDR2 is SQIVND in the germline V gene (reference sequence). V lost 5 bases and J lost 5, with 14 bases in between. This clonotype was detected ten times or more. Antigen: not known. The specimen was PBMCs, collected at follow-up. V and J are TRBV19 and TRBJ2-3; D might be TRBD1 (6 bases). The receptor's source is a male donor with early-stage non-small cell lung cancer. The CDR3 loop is CASSGRTAQDTQYF. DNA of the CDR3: TGTGCCAGTAGTGGACGGACAGCCCAAGATACGCAGTATTTT.